The clone carrying this T cell receptor beta chain was seen just once. Its matching antigen is unknown. The data stem from a study of cytomegalovirus exposure and HLA in healthy donors. The J segment lost 8 bases and the V segment lost 9 bases, leaving 3 bases of the junction unmatched. CDR1 is SNHLY and CDR2 is FYNNEI in the germline V gene. The length of the CDR3 is 10 residues. A multiplex PCR was run with 60 Vbeta primers and 13 Jbeta primers. Using immunoSEQ multiplex PCR, the repertoire was profiled, and TCRdb retains in-frame clones only, with some absent. The sample includes some 210,000 clones, around 81% seen only once; the top ten take 9.5% to 13%. Findings and caveats of the study: It was reportedly the case that the classifier diagnosed cytomegalovirus status with high specificity and sensitivity. For most TCR beta V segments, an earlier analysis put the productive rate at about 87% or about 30% of the time. There were some public TCRs occurring in many donors, but most TCR sequences were rare. A missense DCLRE1C variant was associated with V- and J-gene trimming of TCR beta chains in a later analysis, and an independent cohort replicated the association.

This chain uses TRBV2 with TRBJ1-2, with TRBD1 identical over 7 bases. Sequencing used PBMCs. The sequence came from a woman in her fifties or sixties in good health and CMV-seropositive. CDR3 amino acids: CASTGEGYTF. For the CDR3, the DNA is TGTGCCAGTACAGGGGAAGGCTACACCTTC.